This TCR beta chain was found in a study of metastatic and nonmetastatic thyroid tumors. Across the whole study: Comparative analysis of repertoires was undertaken across blood and tumor or nodule tissue obtained from malignant and benign thyroid patients.

Details on this clone: The germline gene is not matched at one end of the junction; a read error may be the cause.

CDR1 and CDR2 (germline): MNHNS, SASEGT. The CDR3 consists of 13 residues. Each patient came to thyroid surgery without any prior treatment (of any kind). In the original workflow: For papillary thyroid cancer, a distant-metastasis classifier was constructed from CDR3 differences observed across clinicopathological groups. Using MiXCR, TCRdb re-called clones from the PCR reads. The V and J calls shown here were made by TCRdb, not taken from the authors' results. The table records approximately 21,000 clones, over 20% of them present only once. The specimen sequenced was adjacent normal tissue. The rearrangement links TRBV6-1 to TRBJ2-3; 8 positions match TRBD2. The receptor's source is a female donor with papillary thyroid cancer or a benign thyroid nodule (not recorded which). Some clones in this sample may be carry-over from other donors' samples. Written as DNA, the CDR3 is TGTGCCACCATAACTAGCGGAGCGGATACGCAGTGTTTT. Its protein product is CATITSGADTQCF.